This T cell receptor (beta chain) was identified in a study of blood T cell repertoires in COVID-19. With V trimmed by 3 bases and J by 4 bases, 1 base remained unmatched. The length of the CDR3 is 13 residues. Per the germline V gene, CDR1 is SGDLS and CDR2 is YYNGEE. Authors' analysis steps: Amplification with reference gene primers provided the estimates of nucleated cell counts. Sequencing used immunoSEQ multiplex PCR; TCRdb keeps in-frame clones, though not all of them. For V, J and clone size, that table is used; D and trimming come from the DNA. The table has around 250,000 clones, roughly nine tenths seen once.

V gene TRBV9 combines with J gene TRBJ1-1; 9 bases fit TRBD1. This clonotype originated in a man between 60 and 70 years old with acute or convalescent COVID-19. What was sequenced was peripheral blood. The CDR3 DNA reads as TGTGCCAGCAGCGCACAGGGGGCCACTGAAGCTTTCTTT. It is translated as CASSAQGATEAFF. The whole variable domain, filled in from reference TRBV9 and TRBJ1-1, reads DSGVTQTPKHLITATGQRVTLRCSPRSGDLSVYWYQQSLDQGLQFLIQYYNGEERAKGNILERFSAQQFPDLHSELNLSSLELGDSALYFCASSAQGATEAFFGQGTRLTVV.